This T cell receptor beta chain originates from a study of cytomegalovirus exposure and HLA in healthy donors. The repertoire was sequenced with immunoSEQ multiplex PCR; TCRdb's copy has only in-frame clones and lacks some. The profile shows some 130,000 clones, approximately 92% of them singletons. Study outcomes and limitations: In the 100 to 150 validation repertoires, approximately 94% of cluster scores exceeded 0, per a later analysis.

This clone was observed a few times. What it recognizes is unknown. The J segment lost 6 bases and the V segment lost 8 bases, leaving 14 bases of the junction unmatched. The CDR3 has 15 residues. Germline V gives CDR1 MNHNY, CDR2 SVGAGI (reference sequence). The sample taken for sequencing was PBMCs. The chain couples TRBV6-6 to TRBJ1-2, with TRBD1 matching over 8 bases. The source of this sequence is a woman younger than 30 in good health and CMV-seronegative. The CDR3 reads CASLQDRGSKDGYTF. The DNA for the CDR3 is TGTGCCAGCCTTCAAGACAGGGGAAGTAAGGATGGCTACACCTTC.